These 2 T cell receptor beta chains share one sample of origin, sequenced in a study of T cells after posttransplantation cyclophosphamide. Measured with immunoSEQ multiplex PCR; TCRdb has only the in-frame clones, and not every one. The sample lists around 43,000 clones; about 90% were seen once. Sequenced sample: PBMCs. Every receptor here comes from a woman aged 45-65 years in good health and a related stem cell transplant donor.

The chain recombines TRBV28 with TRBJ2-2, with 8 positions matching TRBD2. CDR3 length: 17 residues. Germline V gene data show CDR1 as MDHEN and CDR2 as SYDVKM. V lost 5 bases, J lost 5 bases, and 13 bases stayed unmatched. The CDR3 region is CASSPPGTRGVTGELFF. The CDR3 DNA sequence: TGTGCCAGCAGTCCACCCGGGACTAGAGGCGTTACCGGGGAGCTGTTTTTT.

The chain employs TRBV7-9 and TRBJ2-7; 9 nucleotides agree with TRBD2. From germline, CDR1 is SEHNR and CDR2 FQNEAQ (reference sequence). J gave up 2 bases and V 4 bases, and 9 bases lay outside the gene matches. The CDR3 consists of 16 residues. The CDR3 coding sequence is TGTGCCAGCAGCTCCCCCGGGACTAGCCCTCCCTACGAGCAGTACTTC. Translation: CASSSPGTSPPYEQYF.